One sample yielded the 23 T cell receptor beta chains listed below, sequenced in a study of shared clonotypes between healthy human individuals. This table comes from immunoSEQ multiplex PCR, and its TCRdb copy is limited to in-frame clones, with some not included. The repertoire holds roughly 2.6 million clones, with around nine tenths as singletons. The sample consisted of naive CD4+ T cells sorted from blood. Documented subset: CD45RA+ positively selected. The receptors were gathered from a young man in good health.

This clone was seen only once. This chain links TRBV6-1 with TRBJ2-7; TRBD1 is a possible D gene (6 bases). The V end lost 9 bases, the J end lost 0 bases, and 12 bases lay between the germline ends. CDR1 is MNHNS and CDR2 is SASEGT in the germline V gene. The CDR3 consists of 13 residues. The CDR3 DNA reads TGTGCCAGTGGACAGTTCTTCTCCTACGAGCAGTACTTC. Translated, it gives CASGQFFSYEQYF.

The chain is built from TRBV10-3 and TRBJ1-2, with D uncertain. The CDR3 runs to 13 residues. Germline V gives CDR1 ENHRY, CDR2 SYGVKD. V was shortened by 5 bases and J by 3 bases, with 10 bases between the two germline ends. CDR3: CAISFGRDYGYTF. The CDR3 DNA reads as TGTGCCATCAGTTTCGGACGGGACTATGGCTACACCTTC.

The genes are TRBV7-9 and TRBJ2-2; perhaps TRBD1 as D (5 bases). This CDR3 has 15 amino acids. The V gene's germline CDR1 is SEHNR and CDR2 FQNEAQ (reference sequence). Trimming pared 2 bases from V and 5 bases from J, leaving 12 bases between. The CDR3 DNA follows: TGTGCCAGCAGCTTACGGCAGGGTATAACCGGGGAGCTGTTTTTT. Protein: CASSLRQGITGELFF.

The V gene is TRBV19, the J gene TRBJ2-7, with D tentatively TRBD1 or TRBD2 (5 bases each). With 5 bases removed from V and 9 bases from J, the gap between germline ends came to 20 bases. The CDR3 is 14 residues long. Germline-derived CDR1 and CDR2 are LNHDA and SQIVND (reference sequence). The CDR3 is CASSSSWDRHRQYF. CDR3 coding DNA: TGTGCCAGTAGTTCCTCATGGGACCGCCATAGGCAGTACTTC.

The chain joins TRBV18 to TRBJ1-1, with D possibly TRBD1 on 6 matching bases. The CDR3 runs to 11 residues. Germline loops: CDR1 KGHSH, CDR2 LQKENI. The germline V and J ends were trimmed by 6 bases and 7 bases, with 9 bases remaining between them. This chain's CDR3 is CASSRDIEAFF. The CDR3 DNA is TGTGCCAGCTCTCGGGACATTGAAGCTTTCTTT.

The chain recombines TRBV18 with TRBJ2-5; 12 positions agree with TRBD2. There are 16 residues in the CDR3. J gave up 2 bases and V 5 bases, and 6 bases lay outside the gene matches. The germline V gene has CDR1 KGHSH and CDR2 LQKENI. The CDR3: CASSGQTSGGQETQYF. CDR3 DNA: TGTGCCAGCTCAGGTCAGACTAGCGGGGGACAAGAGACCCAGTACTTC.

The V and J genes are TRBV7-2 and TRBJ2-3; TRBD1 matches 8 bases. With 5 bases clipped from V and 2 bases from J, the junction kept 12 bases outside the gene matches. CDR3 size: 17 residues. Germline values: CDR1 SGHTA, CDR2 FQGNSA. CDR3 residues: CASSPYYRDRITDTQYF. CDR3 bases: TGTGCCAGCAGCCCCTACTACCGGGACAGGATCACAGATACGCAGTATTTT.

This chain links TRBV11-2 with TRBJ2-2; 8 bases agree with TRBD1. Germline V gene lookup returns CDR1 SGHAT and CDR2 FQNNGV. This CDR3 comprises 17 residues. The trim removed 6 bases at V and 0 bases at J, leaving 9 bases unmatched. DNA for the CDR3: TGTGCCAGCAGAAACCCGGGACAGGATTCGAACACCGGGGAGCTGTTTTTT. It specifies CASRNPGQDSNTGELFF.

This clone has only a few counts. This chain links TRBV19 with TRBJ1-5; D is ambiguous. This CDR3 is 15 amino acids long. From germline, CDR1 is LNHDA and CDR2 SQIVND (reference sequence). V gave up 0 bases and J gave up 3 bases, with 9 bases separating them. The DNA for the CDR3 is TGTGCCAGTAGTATAGACAGGTCCCCCAATCAGCCCCAGCATTTT. As protein: CASSIDRSPNQPQHF. Filled out from reference TRBV19 and TRBJ1-5, the complete variable domain reads DGGITQSPKYLFRKEGQNVTLSCEQNLNHDAMYWYRQDPGQGLRLIYYSQIVNDFQKGDIAEGYSVSREKKESFPLTVTSAQKNPTAFYLCASSIDRSPNQPQHFGDGTRLSIL.

A word on this clone: Other DNA sequences in the sample encode the same CDR3. DNA for the CDR3: TGTGCCAGCAGCCCGAGACTAGCGGGAGGGCCAAATGAGCAGTTCTTC. It translates to CASSPRLAGGPNEQFF. The chain links TRBV9 to TRBJ2-1, with 14 bases identical to TRBD2. The CDR3 sequence is 16 residues long. The germline gives CDR1 SGDLS, CDR2 YYNGEE. J was trimmed by 7 bases and V by 4 bases; bases with no gene match: 7.

This clone was seen just once. The chain combines TRBV6-5 with TRBJ2-5; perhaps D is TRBD1 or TRBD2 (5 bases each). The J call could be wrong; TRBJ2-7 is a better fit for the DNA end. Germline CDR1 is MNHEY and CDR2 is SVGAGI. The CDR3 length is 13 residues. In nucleotides, the CDR3 is TGTGCCAGCAGTTACCGGGGCAGCTACGAGCAGTACTTC. This translates into CASSYRGSYEQYF.

This clone appeared a single time. V and J are TRBV4-3 and TRBJ1-4, with D perhaps TRBD1 (5 bases). V lost 0 bases, J lost 11 bases, and 19 bases lay in between. The CDR3 totals 16 residues. The germline gives CDR1 LGHNA, CDR2 YSLEER. CDR3 DNA: TGCGCCAGCAGCCAAGAAGTGGCAGGGCCGTCGGGGAAACTGTTTTTT. Translating it yields CASSQEVAGPSGKLFF.

The chain couples TRBV4-3 to TRBJ1-6; D not certain. This CDR3 contains 13 residues. V shed 4 bases and J shed 5 bases, with 6 bases lying between them. The germline CDR1 and CDR2 sequences are LGHNA and YSLEER. The CDR3 region is CASSLENNSPLHF. In DNA form, the CDR3 reads TGCGCCAGCAGCCTAGAGAATAATTCACCCCTCCACTTT.

About this clone itself: Different DNA sequences within this sample yield the same CDR3. The genes are TRBV19 and TRBJ2-7, with D possibly matching TRBD2 (6 bases). The length of the CDR3 is 13 residues. Trimming took 6 bases from V and 0 from J, leaving 9 bases between them. CDR1 is LNHDA and CDR2 is SQIVND in the germline V gene (reference sequence). The CDR3 nucleotides are TGTGCCAGTAGCGTCGGGAGCTCCTACGAGCAGTACTTC. Translated: CASSVGSSYEQYF.

The chain combines TRBV14 with TRBJ2-7; D not resolved. The V and J ends lost 4 bases and 7 bases respectively, with 8 bases between them. CDR1 and CDR2 (germline): SGHDN, FVKESK. The CDR3 has 11 residues. The CDR3 nucleotides are TGTGCCAGCAGCCTAGCTGGTGAGCAGTACTTC. Protein sequence: CASSLAGEQYF.

The genes are TRBV9 and TRBJ1-3; D might be TRBD1 (6 bases). This CDR3 spans 16 amino acids. The germline V gene encodes CDR1 SGDLS and CDR2 YYNGEE. V gave up 0 bases and J gave up 0 bases, with 10 bases separating them. The CDR3 spells CASSVDDRTSGNTIYF. CDR3 nucleotides: TGTGCCAGCAGCGTAGACGACAGGACCTCTGGAAACACCATATATTTT.

This chain's CDR3 is CASRPNLPSGNTIYF. CDR3 nucleotides: TGTGCCAGCAGGCCAAACCTTCCTTCTGGAAACACCATATATTTT. This sequence joins TRBV27 and TRBJ1-3, with D unresolved. Trimming left V 6 bases short and J 1 base short, with 13 bases between. In germline, CDR1 is MNHEY, CDR2 SMNVEV (reference sequence). The CDR3 runs to 15 residues.

Note on this clone: Other DNA sequences within the sample encode an identical CDR3. The rearrangement links TRBV30 to TRBJ2-7; 7 bases are a match to TRBD2. Per germline, CDR1 GTSNPN and CDR2 SVGIG (reference sequence). V dropped 0 bases and J dropped 4; count of bases not matched to a gene: 0. The CDR3 covers 12 residues. Written as DNA, the CDR3 is TGTGCCTGGAGTGTGGGAGGGTACGAGCAGTACTTC. Its protein is CAWSVGGYEQYF.

The chain recombines TRBV7-9 with TRBJ2-7, with D possibly TRBD2 on 6 matching bases. Trimming removed 5 bases at V and 7 bases at J, with 12 bases between. In germline, CDR1 is SEHNR, CDR2 FQNEAQ (reference sequence). This CDR3 region has 12 residues. CDR3 amino acids: CASSRTTMEQYF. CDR3 sequence (DNA): TGTGCCAGCAGCCGGACTACAATGGAGCAGTACTTC.

The V and J genes are TRBV28 and TRBJ2-7; D remains ambiguous. The germline V and J ends were trimmed by 7 bases and 6 bases, with 16 bases remaining between them. CDR1 and CDR2 from the germline V gene are MDHEN and SYDVKM. The CDR3 totals 13 residues. The CDR3 loop is CASTQPVTAEQYF. The CDR3, as DNA: TGTGCCAGCACCCAACCCGTGACCGCCGAGCAGTACTTC.

V and J are TRBV10-1 and TRBJ2-7; the D gene could be TRBD1 or TRBD2 (6 bases each). V lost 5 bases and J 6 bases, leaving 11 bases between the germline ends. This CDR3 region has 12 residues. Germline CDR1 WNHNN, CDR2 SYGVQD (reference sequence). The CDR3 sequence is CASSKQGGEQYF. The CDR3 region has the DNA TGCGCCAGCAGTAAACAGGGAGGCGAGCAGTACTTC.

The chain has TRBV30 and TRBJ2-5; D gene unclear. The end of the DNA is better explained by TRBJ2-7, so the J call may be wrong. This CDR3 is built from 12 residues. Germline values: CDR1 GTSNPN, CDR2 SVGIG (reference sequence). The CDR3: CASSRSFYEQYF. The CDR3 DNA reads TGTGCCTCCTCAAGGAGCTTCTACGAGCAGTACTTC.

The genes are TRBV28 and TRBJ1-1; D is perhaps TRBD1 (5 bases). This CDR3 comprises 15 residues. Between the trimmed V and J ends, which lost 3 bases and 5 bases, there was a span of 16 bases. Per the germline V gene, CDR1 is MDHEN and CDR2 is SYDVKM. The CDR3 reads CASSFMGWGMTEAFF. The CDR3, as DNA: TGTGCCAGCAGTTTTATGGGGTGGGGGATGACTGAAGCTTTCTTT.